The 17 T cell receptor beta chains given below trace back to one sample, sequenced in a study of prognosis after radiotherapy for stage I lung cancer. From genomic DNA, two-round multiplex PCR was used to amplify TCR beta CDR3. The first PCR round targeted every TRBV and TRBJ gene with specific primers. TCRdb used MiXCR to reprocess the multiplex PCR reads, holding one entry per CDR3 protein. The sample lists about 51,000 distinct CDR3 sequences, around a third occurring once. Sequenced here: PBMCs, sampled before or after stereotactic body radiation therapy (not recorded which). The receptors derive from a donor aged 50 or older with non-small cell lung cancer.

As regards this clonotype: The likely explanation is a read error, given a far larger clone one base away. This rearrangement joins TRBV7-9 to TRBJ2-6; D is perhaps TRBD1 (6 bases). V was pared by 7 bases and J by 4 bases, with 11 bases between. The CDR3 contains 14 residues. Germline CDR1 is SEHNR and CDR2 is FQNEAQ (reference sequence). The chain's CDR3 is CASIPRGGANVLTF. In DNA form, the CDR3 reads TGTGCCAGCATCCCAAGGGGGGGGGCCAACGTCCTGACTTTC.

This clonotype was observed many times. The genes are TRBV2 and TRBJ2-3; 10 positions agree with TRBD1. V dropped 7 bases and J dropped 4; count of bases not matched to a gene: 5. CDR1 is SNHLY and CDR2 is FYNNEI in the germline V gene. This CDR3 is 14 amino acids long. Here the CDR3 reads CASTGGTGADTQYF. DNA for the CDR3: TGTGCCAGCACGGGCGGGACAGGGGCAGATACGCAGTATTTT.

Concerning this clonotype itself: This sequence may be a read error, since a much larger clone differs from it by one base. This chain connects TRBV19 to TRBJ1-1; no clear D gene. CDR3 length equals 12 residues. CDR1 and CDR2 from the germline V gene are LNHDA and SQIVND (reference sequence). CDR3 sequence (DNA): TGTGCCAGTAGTCCGTCAATGACTGAATCTTTCTTT. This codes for CASSPSMTESFF.

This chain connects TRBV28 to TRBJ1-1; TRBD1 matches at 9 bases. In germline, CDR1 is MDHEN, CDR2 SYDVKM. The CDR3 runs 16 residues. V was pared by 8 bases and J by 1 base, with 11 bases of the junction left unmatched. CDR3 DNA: TGTGCCAGCCGCGGACAGGGGAATTCTAGGAACACTGAAGCTTTCTTT. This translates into CASRGQGNSRNTEAFF.

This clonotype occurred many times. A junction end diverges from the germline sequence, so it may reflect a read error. The CDR3 spells CASSSIDSQRLGDF. CDR3 DNA sequence: TGCGCCAGCAGCTCTATCGACAGCCAAAGGCTTGGGGACTTC. The chain joins TRBV5-1 to TRBJ2-7, with D possibly matching TRBD1 (5 bases). This CDR3 has 14 residues. Looked up from germline, CDR1 is SGHRS and CDR2 is YFSETQ.

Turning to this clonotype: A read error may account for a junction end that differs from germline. CDR3 amino acids: CASSYPGGNQPHHF. CDR3 nucleotides: TGTGCCAGCAGTTACCCGGGTGGCAATCAGCCCCATCATTTT. This rearrangement joins TRBV6-5 to TRBJ1-5; D is unresolved. Germline V CDR1 and CDR2: MNHEY, SVGAGI. The CDR3 length is 14 residues.

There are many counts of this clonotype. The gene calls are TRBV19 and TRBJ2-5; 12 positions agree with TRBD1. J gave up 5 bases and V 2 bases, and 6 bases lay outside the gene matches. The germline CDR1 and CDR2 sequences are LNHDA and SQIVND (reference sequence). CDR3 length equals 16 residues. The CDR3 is CASSISGQGAFETQYF. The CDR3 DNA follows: TGTGCCAGTAGTATATCGGGACAGGGGGCCTTTGAGACCCAGTACTTC.

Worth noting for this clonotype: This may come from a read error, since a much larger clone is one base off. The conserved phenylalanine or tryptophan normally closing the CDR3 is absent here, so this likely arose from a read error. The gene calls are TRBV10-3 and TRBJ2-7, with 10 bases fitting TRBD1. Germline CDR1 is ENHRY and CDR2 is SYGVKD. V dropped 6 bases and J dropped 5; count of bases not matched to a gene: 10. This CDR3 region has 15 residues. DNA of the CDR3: TGTGCCATCAGGGGCGGTGACAGGGGGCTCAACGAGCAGTACTTA. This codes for CAIRGGDRGLNEQYL.

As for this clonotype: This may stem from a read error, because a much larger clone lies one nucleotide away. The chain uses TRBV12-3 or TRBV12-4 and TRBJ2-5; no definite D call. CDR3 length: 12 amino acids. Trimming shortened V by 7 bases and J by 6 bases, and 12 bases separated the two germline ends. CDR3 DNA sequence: TGTGCCAGCATCTACAGTATACAGACCCAGTACTTC. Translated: CASIYSIQTQYF.

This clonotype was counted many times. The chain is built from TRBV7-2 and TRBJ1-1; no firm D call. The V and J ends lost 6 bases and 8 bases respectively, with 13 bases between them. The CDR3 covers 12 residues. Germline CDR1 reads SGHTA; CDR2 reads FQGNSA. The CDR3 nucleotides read TGTGCCAGCAGACTTACGGAGTACGAAGCTTTCTTT. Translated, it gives CASRLTEYEAFF.

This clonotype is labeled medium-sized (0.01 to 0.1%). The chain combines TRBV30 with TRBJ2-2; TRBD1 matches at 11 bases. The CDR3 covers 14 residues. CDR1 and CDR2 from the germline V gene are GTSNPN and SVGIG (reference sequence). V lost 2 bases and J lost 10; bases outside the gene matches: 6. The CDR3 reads CAWSPDRGQEELFF. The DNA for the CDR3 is TGTGCCTGGAGTCCGGACAGGGGGCAAGAGGAGCTGTTTTTT.

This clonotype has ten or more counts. CDR3 DNA sequence: TGTGCCAGCAGCCGGTCCCCCTACGAGCAGTACTTC. It codes for CASSRSPYEQYF. The J gene is TRBJ2-7, the V gene TRBV11-2; D gene unclear. V was trimmed by 5 bases and J by 2 bases, leaving 7 bases between them. The CDR3 is 12 amino acids. Germline CDR1 and CDR2: SGHAT and FQNNGV.

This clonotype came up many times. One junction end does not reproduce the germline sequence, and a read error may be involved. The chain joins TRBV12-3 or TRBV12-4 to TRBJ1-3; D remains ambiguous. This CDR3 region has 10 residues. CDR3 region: CASSTYTIHF. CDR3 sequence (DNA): TGTGCCAGCAGTACCTACACCATACATTTT.

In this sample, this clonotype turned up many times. CDR3 bases: TGCAGTGCTAGAGGTACAACCTCATGGGGCTACACCTTC. It specifies CSARGTTSWGYTF. This chain joins TRBV20-1 and TRBJ1-2; D call uncertain. V was trimmed by 1 base and J by 8 bases, leaving 14 bases between them. Germline lookup yields CDR1 DFQATT and CDR2 SNEGSKA (reference sequence). The CDR3 totals 13 residues.

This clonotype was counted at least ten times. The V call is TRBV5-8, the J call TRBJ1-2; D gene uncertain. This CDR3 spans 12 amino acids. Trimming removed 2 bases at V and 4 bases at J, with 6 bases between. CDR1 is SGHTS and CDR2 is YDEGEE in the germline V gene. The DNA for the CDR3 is TGTGCCAGCAGCTTTCCCACCTATGGCTACACCTTC. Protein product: CASSFPTYGYTF.

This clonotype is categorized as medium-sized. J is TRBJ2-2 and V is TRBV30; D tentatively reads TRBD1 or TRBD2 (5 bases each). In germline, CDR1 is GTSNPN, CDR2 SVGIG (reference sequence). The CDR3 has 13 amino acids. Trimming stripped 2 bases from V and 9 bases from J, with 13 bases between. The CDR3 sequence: CAWSPGPRRELFF. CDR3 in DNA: TGTGCCTGGAGTCCGGGACCGCGAAGGGAGCTGTTTTTT. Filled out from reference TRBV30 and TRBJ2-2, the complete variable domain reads SQTIHQWPATLVQPVGSPLSLECTVEGTSNPNLYWYRQAAGRGLQLLFYSVGIGQISSEVPQNLSASRPQDRQFILSSKKLLLSDSGFYLCAWSPGPRRELFFGEGSRLTVL.

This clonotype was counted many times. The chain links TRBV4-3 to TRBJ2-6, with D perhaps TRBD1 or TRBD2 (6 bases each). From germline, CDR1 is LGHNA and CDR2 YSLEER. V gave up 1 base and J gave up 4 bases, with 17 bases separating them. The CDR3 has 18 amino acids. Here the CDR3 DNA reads TGCGCCAGCAGCCAAGCTCGTTTCGGGGGCGCCGGGGCCAACGTCCTGACTTTC. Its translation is CASSQARFGGAGANVLTF.